This T cell receptor beta chain was recorded in a study of OX40 agonist ivuxolimab in advanced cancers. CDR1 MNHEY and CDR2 SMNVEV come from the germline V gene (reference sequence). Germline trimming cut 8 bases from V and 9 bases from J; bases unmatched to any gene: 8. The CDR3 is 13 amino acids. Clones were read by immunoSEQ multiplex PCR, and TCRdb kept only the in-frame ones, dropping some. This table has 35,000 to 45,000 clones, roughly 84% appearing once. The chain employs TRBV27 and TRBJ1-5; TRBD1 aligns across 9 bases. Here the sequenced sample was CD4+ or CD8+ T cells sorted from blood, taken in a trial of the OX40 agonist ivuxolimab. The TCR comes from an adult with an advanced solid tumor such as melanoma, head and neck, liver or kidney cancer. The CDR3 region has the DNA TGTGCCAGCGGACAGGGGCCTTCTGGGCCCCAGCATTTT. Encoded protein: CASGQGPSGPQHF.